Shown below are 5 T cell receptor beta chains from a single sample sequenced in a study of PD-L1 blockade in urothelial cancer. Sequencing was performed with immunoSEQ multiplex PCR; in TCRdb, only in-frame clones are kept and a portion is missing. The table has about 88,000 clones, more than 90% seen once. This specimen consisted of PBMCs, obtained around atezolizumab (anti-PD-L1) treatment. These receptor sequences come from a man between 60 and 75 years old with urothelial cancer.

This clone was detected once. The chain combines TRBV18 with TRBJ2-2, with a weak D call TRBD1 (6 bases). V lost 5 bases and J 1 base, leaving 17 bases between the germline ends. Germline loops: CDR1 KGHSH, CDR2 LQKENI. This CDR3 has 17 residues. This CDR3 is CASSNRVISLNTGELFF. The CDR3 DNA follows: TGTGCCAGCTCAAACAGGGTTATCTCCCTGAACACCGGGGAGCTGTTTTTT.

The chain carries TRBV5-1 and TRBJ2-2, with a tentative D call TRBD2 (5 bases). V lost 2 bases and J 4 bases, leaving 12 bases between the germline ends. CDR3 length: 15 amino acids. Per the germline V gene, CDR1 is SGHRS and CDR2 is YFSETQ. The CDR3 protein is CASSFRGSGTGELFF. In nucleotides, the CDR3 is TGCGCCAGCAGCTTCCGGGGTAGTGGCACCGGGGAGCTGTTTTTT.

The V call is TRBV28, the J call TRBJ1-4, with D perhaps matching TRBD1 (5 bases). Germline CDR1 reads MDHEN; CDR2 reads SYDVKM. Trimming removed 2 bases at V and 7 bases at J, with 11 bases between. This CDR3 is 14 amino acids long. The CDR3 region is CASSLGGVREKLFF. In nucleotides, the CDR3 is TGTGCCAGCAGTTTAGGGGGGGTGCGTGAAAAACTGTTTTTT.

In DNA, the CDR3 is TGTGCCAGCAGTGAAAGCAGCGGGGGGTTCTACAATGAGCAGTTCTTC. Translation gives CASSESSGGFYNEQFF. The V gene is TRBV6-1, the J gene TRBJ2-1; 9 nucleotides match TRBD2. J lost 3 bases, V lost 2 bases, and 5 bases had no gene match. CDR3 length equals 16 residues. Looked up from germline, CDR1 is MNHNS and CDR2 is SASEGT.

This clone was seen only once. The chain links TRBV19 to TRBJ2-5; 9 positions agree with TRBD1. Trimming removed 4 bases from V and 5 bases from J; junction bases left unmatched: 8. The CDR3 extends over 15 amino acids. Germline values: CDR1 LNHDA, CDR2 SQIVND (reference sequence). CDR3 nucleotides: TGTGCCAGTAGTACAAGGACAGGGGTGGCGGAGACCCAGTACTTC. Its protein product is CASSTRTGVAETQYF.